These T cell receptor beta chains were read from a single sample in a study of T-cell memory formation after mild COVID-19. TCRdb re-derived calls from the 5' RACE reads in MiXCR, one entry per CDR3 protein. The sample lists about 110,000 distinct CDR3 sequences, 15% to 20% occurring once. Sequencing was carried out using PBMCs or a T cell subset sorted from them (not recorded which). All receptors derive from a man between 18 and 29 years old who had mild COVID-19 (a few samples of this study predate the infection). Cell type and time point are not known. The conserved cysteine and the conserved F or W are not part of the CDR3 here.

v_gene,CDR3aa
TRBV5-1,ASRSMAGGETQY
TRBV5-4,ASTAYGGGSSTDTQY
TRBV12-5,ASGIIFRGPNNEQF
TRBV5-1,ASSPRGRGTGELF
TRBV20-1,SAGEGALNEKLF
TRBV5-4,ASSSQAGGETQY
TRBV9,ASSVAGQAYEQY
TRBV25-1,ASSEFGGAGELF
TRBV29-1,SVGASANTGELF
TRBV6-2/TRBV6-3,ASSYPRQGGRELF
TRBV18,ASSPPLGQGDYNEQF
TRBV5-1,ASSFLAIGTDTQY
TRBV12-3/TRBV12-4,ASSTGTSGANEQF
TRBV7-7,ASSPTSGGITDTQY
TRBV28,ASTGYLTGGKNIQY
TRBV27,ASSLSTGWNSPLH
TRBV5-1,ASSLGTGPSYEQY
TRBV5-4,ASSFEKGRDYEQY
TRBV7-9,ASSLGGWRGKETQY
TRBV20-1,SARNTGTGYTEAF
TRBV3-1,ASETAGRRANVLT
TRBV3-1,ASSQDFTGRTQY
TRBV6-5,ASRRTRWDQETQY
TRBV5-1,ASSPDRGYNEQF
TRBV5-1,ASSPNPGHGTDTQY
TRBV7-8,ASSLAVVGASSYEQY
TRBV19,ASSNTGIRYEQY
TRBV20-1,SARRQGGGETQY
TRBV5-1,ASSFGGRLEKLF
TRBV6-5,ASSYVQGGEQY
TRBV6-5,ASTIRGTGGSEQF
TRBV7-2,ASSLGGTVSYNEQF
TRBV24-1,ATSDPTMTGDGYT
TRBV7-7,ASSPGHDNEQF
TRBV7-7,ASSWGRTGELF
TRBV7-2,ASSPRTRGSGTGELF
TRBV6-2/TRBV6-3,ASRIMLTGEDNEQF
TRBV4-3,ASSQELTKNIQY
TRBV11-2,ASSREENIQY
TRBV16,ASSPSPQGNTEAF
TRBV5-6,ASRMLGAGTDTQY